This T cell receptor beta chain was recovered during a study of cytotoxic CD8 clonotypes in ibrutinib-treated CLL. Study context: Responses comprised 24 partial and 2 complete; at median approximately 70 months, around 14 remained remitted and approximately 12 progressed. With a range of 6 to 36, the median treatment time before response samples were taken was more than 10 months. Samples yielded averages of roughly 250,000 productive templates and about 89,000 productive rearrangements.

Sequencing sought depths of 1 in 200,000 to 1 in 1 million T cells. Libraries were prepared by immunoSEQ multiplex PCR; TCRdb keeps only in-frame clonotypes and omits some of them. The table has some 200,000 clones, roughly 72% seen once. CDR3 size: 16 residues. Deletions cut 1 base from V and 0 bases from J, with 10 bases between. Germline values: CDR1 MDHEN, CDR2 SYDVKM. This TCR was sampled from a human donor with chronic lymphocytic leukemia. The sample consisted of PBMCs, taken after 24 months of ibrutinib treatment. The gene calls are TRBV28 and TRBJ1-5; D is undetermined. This CDR3 is CASSLLSGASNQPQHF. CDR3 DNA sequence: TGTGCCAGCAGTTTATTGTCAGGAGCTAGCAATCAGCCCCAGCATTTT.